The rows below give T cell receptor beta chains drawn from one sample of a study of blood T cell repertoires in COVID-19. Clones were sequenced by immunoSEQ multiplex PCR, and TCRdb holds only the in-frame ones, with some missing. The profile shows under 450,000 clones, about nine tenths of them singletons. Specimen: peripheral blood. All receptors come from a middle-aged woman with COVID-19, enrolled during active disease. CDR3s include the opening cysteine and the closing phenylalanine or tryptophan. The order of the fields is D gene, J gene, clone size, CDR3 length, V gene, CDR3 protein, CDR3 DNA. The D gene is left open where the match is weak. Clone size is not always given. Where it is, it says once, few, many or a class for expanded clones.

.	TRBJ2-3	.	14	TRBV5-1	CASSLAGVGDTQYF	TGCGCCAGCAGCTTGGCGGGAGTGGGAGATACGCAGTATTTT
TRBD1	TRBJ1-1	.	15	TRBV5-1	CASRDRGRGGTEAFF	TGCGCCAGCAGGGACAGGGGGCGCGGAGGCACTGAAGCTTTCTTT
.	TRBJ1-1	.	17	TRBV14	CASSQERRISVRTEAFF	TGTGCCAGCAGCCAAGAGAGGAGGATATCGGTGAGAACTGAAGCTTTCTTT
.	TRBJ1-5	.	13	TRBV27	CASSLRSNQPQHF	TGTGCCAGCAGTTTAAGGAGTAATCAGCCCCAGCATTTT
.	TRBJ2-2	.	14	TRBV27	CASSLSTRAGELFF	TGTGCCAGCAGTTTATCGACTCGCGCCGGGGAGCTGTTTTTT
.	TRBJ1-1	.	14	TRBV6-5	CASSTLVGRTEAFF	TGTGCCAGCAGCACCCTAGTGGGGAGGACTGAAGCTTTCTTT
.	TRBJ1-1	.	14	TRBV5-1	CASSSLTGNTEAFF	TGCGCCAGCAGCTCCCTGACAGGGAACACTGAAGCTTTCTTT
TRBD1	TRBJ2-5	.	14	TRBV5-4	CASSLIQGKETQYF	TGTGCCAGCAGCTTGATACAGGGGAAAGAGACCCAGTACTTC
.	TRBJ1-6	.	17	TRBV5-6	CASSFRPSGSYNSPLHF	TGTGCCAGCAGCTTTCGCCCCAGCGGCTCCTATAATTCACCCCTCCACTTT
.	TRBJ2-7	few	14	TRBV7-6	CASSSGLARYEQYF	TGTGCCAGCAGCTCTGGACTGGCACGGTACGAGCAGTACTTC